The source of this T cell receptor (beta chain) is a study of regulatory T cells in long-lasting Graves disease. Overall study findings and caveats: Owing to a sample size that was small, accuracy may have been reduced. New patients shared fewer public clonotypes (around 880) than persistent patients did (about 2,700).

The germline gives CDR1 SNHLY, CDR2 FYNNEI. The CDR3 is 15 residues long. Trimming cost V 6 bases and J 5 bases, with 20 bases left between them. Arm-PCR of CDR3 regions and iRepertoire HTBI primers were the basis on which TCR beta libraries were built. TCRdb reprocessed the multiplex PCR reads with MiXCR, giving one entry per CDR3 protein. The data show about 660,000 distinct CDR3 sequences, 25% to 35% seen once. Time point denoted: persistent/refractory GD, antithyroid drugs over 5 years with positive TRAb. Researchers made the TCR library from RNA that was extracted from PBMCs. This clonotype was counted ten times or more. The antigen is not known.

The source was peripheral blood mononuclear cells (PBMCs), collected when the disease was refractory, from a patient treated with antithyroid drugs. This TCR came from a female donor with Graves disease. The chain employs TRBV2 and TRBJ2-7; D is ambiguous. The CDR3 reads CASSGYTTAGDEQYF. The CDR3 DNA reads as TGTGCCAGCAGCGGGTATACGACGGCTGGAGACGAGCAGTACTTC.